A selection of T cell receptor beta chains follows, all from one sample in a study of CXCR3-negative and CXCR3-positive naive CD8 T cells. TCRdb reanalyzed the 5' RACE reads and collapses them to one entry per CDR3 protein, without DNA. This table holds roughly 130,000 distinct CDR3 sequences. The sequenced sample was naive CXCR3+ CD8+ T cells from blood. These receptor sequences come from a human donor in good health. Some clones in this sample may be carry-over from other donors' samples. Each CDR3 is given with its conserved first and last residue.

TRBV15,TRBJ1-2,16,CATSRDMTLDRYGYTF
TRBV12-3/TRBV12-4,TRBJ2-7,14,CASSFVAGGNEQYF
TRBV29-1,TRBJ2-7,13,CSVSNRDRWEQYF
TRBV7-9,TRBJ1-1,16,CASSLSPGTENTEAFF
TRBV4-1,TRBJ1-1,13,CASSVDLMGEAFF
TRBV15,TRBJ1-6,15,CATSPAAGFGSPLHF
TRBV18,TRBJ2-7,13,CASSAGTDYEQYF
TRBV7-7,TRBJ1-4,15,CASSPDRGPNEKLFF
TRBV21-1,TRBJ2-1,15,CASSNRLAGDNEQFF
TRBV5-1,TRBJ2-5,14,CASSLEAGEKTQYF
TRBV28,TRBJ2-3,15,CASSHRVLAGDTQYF
TRBV7-4,TRBJ1-4,15,CASRSREGTNEKLFF
TRBV27,TRBJ2-2,14,CASSWGQNTGELFF
TRBV29-1,TRBJ1-5,13,CSVAVGSNQPQHF
TRBV5-1,TRBJ2-1,11,CASREDNEQFF
TRBV5-5,TRBJ2-7,15,CASSPSPGAKYEQYF
TRBV4-1,TRBJ2-7,14,CASSQDTGTYEQYF
TRBV7-9,TRBJ2-1,14,CASSPRDIYNEQFF
TRBV18,TRBJ2-1,14,CASSPPQGYNEQFF
TRBV6-5,TRBJ1-4,15,CASSSQGRANEKLFF
TRBV7-9,TRBJ2-1,12,CAQKSSYNEQFF
TRBV21-1,TRBJ2-7,13,CASSPQVSYEQYF
TRBV14,TRBJ2-5,18,CASSQMTSGGLPQETQYF
TRBV20-1,TRBJ2-5,17,CSARDFKRSMYQETQYF
TRBV23-1,TRBJ2-7,14,CASSRGTPSYEQYF
TRBV28,TRBJ1-6,15,CASSLSAGEDSPLHF
TRBV2,TRBJ2-5,15,CASSEVETAQETQYF
TRBV20-1,TRBJ1-3,13,CSARGTVGNTIYF
TRBV6-2/TRBV6-3,TRBJ1-6,14,CASSLGTAGSPLHF
TRBV7-9,TRBJ1-1,17,CASSGGTGLLANTEAFF
TRBV6-2/TRBV6-3,TRBJ1-1,13,CASSYTMNTEAFF
TRBV30,TRBJ1-1,15,CAWSVKGKVNTEAFF
TRBV6-6,TRBJ1-1,14,CASSPVGDGTEAFF
TRBV7-9,TRBJ2-5,16,CASRHIGLNLIETQYF
TRBV20-1,TRBJ2-7,12,CSARWEGYEQYF
TRBV2,TRBJ2-5,15,CASSDRDRAQETQYF
TRBV11-1,TRBJ2-3,15,CASSSDRETTDTQYF
TRBV5-1,TRBJ1-4,14,CASSLTGGEEKLFF
TRBV28,TRBJ1-6,14,CASSPPLQGPLGDF
TRBV5-1,TRBJ1-2,14,CASSLGADDLRYTF
TRBV7-2,TRBJ1-1,14,CASSQSTGNTEAFF
TRBV25-1,TRBJ2-3,15,CASSGNLDSINTQYF
TRBV14,TRBJ2-7,14,CASSPQGESYEQYF
TRBV27,TRBJ2-1,15,CASSATGSSYNEQFF
TRBV29-1,TRBJ2-7,13,CSVVPEGGYEQYF
TRBV6-2/TRBV6-3,TRBJ2-7,12,CASSYRVWEQYF
TRBV3-1,TRBJ2-1,14,CASSPFGNSNEQFF
TRBV19,TRBJ2-3,15,CASSIVKVPTDTQYF
TRBV24-1,TRBJ1-1,13,CATSDGLNTEAFF
TRBV7-9,TRBJ1-1,14,CASSPLDGNTEAFF
TRBV5-1,TRBJ2-7,13,CGSSFHATYEQYF
TRBV6-5,TRBJ2-5,15,CASSYFLRDGETQYF
TRBV7-2,TRBJ2-3,13,CASSLEARDTQYF